What follows is one T cell receptor beta chain and its context. These data originate in a study of T cells in Graves' hyperthyroidism and ophthalmopathy. Trimming removed 0 bases at V and 0 bases at J, with 6 bases between. The germline CDR1 and CDR2 sequences are SGHTA and FQGNSA. The CDR3 covers 14 residues. TCR beta CDR3 region amplification was performed from RNA transcripts. The HTBI set primed first-round TCR CDR3 RT-PCR. Using its own MiXCR run on the multiplex PCR reads, TCRdb lists one record per CDR3 protein. The sample yields a few hundred thousand distinct CDR3 sequences, 20% seen once. This chain connects TRBV7-2 to TRBJ2-7; no clear D. Material: blood. The clonotype originates from a man aged 18-30 years with Graves' hyperthyroidism. CDR3 amino acids: CASSLAPNSYEQYF. The CDR3 coding sequence is TGTGCCAGCAGCTTAGCCCCCAACTCCTACGAGCAGTACTTC.